This entry lists 27 T cell receptor beta chains sequenced from one sample in a study of T cell responses to AZD1222 COVID-19 vaccine. Assay: immunoSEQ multiplex PCR; the TCRdb copy retains only in-frame clones and omits some. The sample consists of nearly 95,000 clones, 80% to 90% of them appearing once. This specimen consisted of peripheral blood, obtained 28 days after the second AZD1222 dose. The receptors were gathered from an adult who received the AZD1222 COVID-19 vaccine.

The rearrangement links TRBV29-1 to TRBJ2-1; the D gene is possibly TRBD2 (6 bases). Germline values: CDR1 SQVTM, CDR2 ANQGSEA. This CDR3 has 13 amino acids. The V gene lost 4 bases and the J gene lost 4 bases, with 11 bases spanning the gap. CDR3 nucleotides: TGCAGCGTTGTCCAGGCGGGGTACAATGAGCAGTTCTTC. Translated, it gives CSVVQAGYNEQFF.

The chain is built from TRBV3-1 (or the pseudogene TRBV3-2) and TRBJ1-2; 9 positions match TRBD1. The CDR3 has 14 residues. Germline-derived CDR1 and CDR2 are LGHDT and YNNKEL (reference sequence). Trimming took 2 bases from V and 6 from J; bases not matched to a gene: 4. The CDR3 nucleotides are TGTGCCAGCAGCCAAAAACAGGGGGCTCATGGCTACACCTTC. It codes for CASSQKQGAHGYTF.

This clone came up once. The CDR3 region has the DNA TGTGCCAGTTCAGGGCAGGGTCAGCCCCAGCATTTT. This translates into CASSGQGQPQHF. The J gene is TRBJ1-5, the V gene TRBV12-3 or TRBV12-4; tentative D call: TRBD1 (5 bases). CDR3 length equals 12 residues. V was clipped by 9 bases and J by 6 bases, with 12 bases between them.

The chain combines TRBV7-9 with TRBJ2-3, with D unresolved. V was pared by 6 bases and J by 1 base, with 8 bases between. CDR1 and CDR2 from the germline V gene are SEHNR and FQNEAQ (reference sequence). The CDR3 is made up of 13 amino acids. CDR3 in amino acids: CASSSTGTDTQYF. CDR3 coding DNA: TGTGCCAGCAGTTCGACTGGCACAGATACGCAGTATTTT.

This clone was seen more than once but under ten times. The chain combines TRBV18 with TRBJ2-5; a weak D match, TRBD2 (6 bases). The V gene lost 1 base and the J gene lost 6 bases, with 9 bases spanning the gap. The CDR3 loop spans 13 amino acids. Germline lookup yields CDR1 KGHSH and CDR2 LQKENI. CDR3 DNA sequence: TGTGCCAGCTCACCACGGGAGGAAAAGACCCAGTACTTC. It translates to CASSPREEKTQYF.

The chain carries TRBV9 and TRBJ2-2; 10 bases map to TRBD2. This CDR3 has 16 amino acids. Germline-derived CDR1 and CDR2 are SGDLS and YYNGEE. V shed 7 bases and J 1 base; nucleotides not matched to a gene: 7. CDR3 loop: CASGDSGGLNTGELFF. Written as DNA, the CDR3 is TGTGCCAGCGGCGATAGCGGGGGGCTGAACACCGGGGAGCTGTTTTTT.

This clone has only a few counts. This sequence joins TRBV11-2 and TRBJ2-1; 8 nucleotides agree with TRBD2. Germline CDR1 and CDR2: SGHAT and FQNNGV. Unmatched junction bases numbered 9, after V lost 1 base and J lost 10 bases. The CDR3 contains 15 residues. Here the CDR3 reads CASSLVLVGGREQFF. CDR3 bases: TGTGCCAGCAGCTTAGTATTGGTAGGCGGGAGGGAGCAGTTCTTC.

V usage is TRBV19 and J usage is TRBJ1-5, with D possibly matching TRBD1 (5 bases). Deletions cut 10 bases from V and 7 bases from J, with 17 bases between. Germline lookup yields CDR1 LNHDA and CDR2 SQIVND (reference sequence). The CDR3 consists of 13 residues. The CDR3 DNA is TGTGCCACCCCCCGGGACCGAGGACAGCCCCAGCATTTT. It codes for CATPRDRGQPQHF.

This clone occurred once. The chain is built from TRBV27 and TRBJ2-7, with 9 bases that match TRBD1. In germline, CDR1 is MNHEY, CDR2 SMNVEV (reference sequence). V shed 0 bases, J shed 2 bases, and the junction held 8 bases outside the gene matches. The CDR3 extends over 17 amino acids. CDR3 residues: CASSLSGQGPFPYEQYF. As DNA, the CDR3 is TGTGCCAGCAGTTTATCCGGACAGGGGCCATTTCCCTACGAGCAGTACTTC.

The rearrangement links TRBV20-1 to TRBJ1-1; D is undetermined. The CDR3 covers 11 residues. Germline V gene data show CDR1 as DFQATT and CDR2 as SNEGSKA (reference sequence). The germline V and J ends were trimmed by 2 bases and 1 base, with 2 bases remaining between them. In DNA, the CDR3 is TGCAGTGCTAGACAGAACACTGAAGCTTTCTTT. Protein product: CSARQNTEAFF.

The V and J genes are TRBV7-3 and TRBJ2-1, with a tentative D call TRBD2 (5 bases). Germline CDR1 and CDR2: SGHTA and FQGTGA. Trimming shortened V by 2 bases and J by 9 bases, and 11 bases separated the two germline ends. This CDR3 has 13 residues. The DNA for the CDR3 is TGTGCCAGCAGCTTACATAGCCGGGGTGAGCAGTTCTTC. Protein: CASSLHSRGEQFF.

The chain carries TRBV6-2 or TRBV6-3 and TRBJ2-1; 7 nucleotides match TRBD1. Trimming removed 1 base from V and 12 bases from J; junction bases left unmatched: 9. The CDR3 length is 14 residues. Germline-derived CDR1 and CDR2 are MNHEY and SVGEGT. CDR3 residues: CASSYWTGLTWQFF. The CDR3 region has the DNA TGTGCCAGCAGTTACTGGACAGGCCTTACTTGGCAGTTCTTC.

DNA of the CDR3: TGTGCCAGCAGCCGAGGGGGCTATGGCTACACCTTC. Its protein is CASSRGGYGYTF. The chain recombines TRBV7-6 with TRBJ1-2; tentatively, D is TRBD1 (6 bases). This CDR3 has 12 amino acids. The V gene's germline CDR1 is SGHVS and CDR2 FNYEAQ. The germline V and J ends were trimmed by 5 bases and 4 bases, with 8 bases remaining between them. Full variable domain (outside the CDR3, taken from reference TRBV7-6 and TRBJ1-2): GAGVSQSPRYKVTKRGQDVALRCDPISGHVSLYWYRQALGQGPEFLTYFNYEAQQDKSGLPNDRFSAERPEGSISTLTIQRTEQRDSAMYRCASSRGGYGYTFGSGTRLTVV.

This chain links TRBV18 with TRBJ2-3; the D is unclear. CDR1 and CDR2 (germline): KGHSH, LQKENI. Trimming removed 3 bases from V and 1 base from J, with 8 bases in between. This CDR3 comprises 14 residues. The CDR3 spells CASSPGRGTDTQYF. In DNA, the CDR3 is TGTGCCAGCTCACCCGGACGGGGCACAGATACGCAGTATTTT.

The rearrangement links TRBV7-2 to TRBJ2-7, with 7 bases matching TRBD2. The CDR3 totals 15 residues. The trim removed 1 base at V and 5 bases at J, leaving 8 bases unmatched. Per germline, CDR1 SGHTA and CDR2 FQGNSA. CDR3 in DNA: TGTGCCAGCAGCTTAGGCGGGACTAACCCTAACGAGCAGTACTTC. Protein: CASSLGGTNPNEQYF.

This clone has just one count. This chain connects TRBV5-1 to TRBJ2-3; tentatively, D is TRBD2 (6 bases). Trimming shortened V by 4 bases and J by 0 bases, and 12 bases separated the two germline ends. In germline, CDR1 is SGHRS, CDR2 YFSETQ. The CDR3 has 15 residues. CDR3 loop: CASSVLSGSTDTQYF. CDR3 sequence (DNA): TGCGCCAGCAGCGTACTGAGCGGGAGCACAGATACGCAGTATTTT.

This clone was observed a few times. This chain links TRBV27 with TRBJ1-5; tentatively, D is TRBD1 (6 bases). V was trimmed by 0 bases and J by 1 base, leaving 13 bases between them. CDR1 and CDR2 (germline): MNHEY, SMNVEV (reference sequence). The CDR3 is made up of 17 amino acids. CDR3 in amino acids: CASSLSGGRGSNQPQHF. The DNA for the CDR3 is TGTGCCAGCAGTTTATCGGGGGGGCGAGGGAGCAATCAGCCCCAGCATTTT.

The gene calls are TRBV5-1 and TRBJ2-1, with 15 bases identical to TRBD2. The CDR3 runs 16 residues. Germline CDR1 and CDR2: SGHRS and YFSETQ. The V gene end was trimmed by 3 bases and the J gene end by 7 bases; junction bases not matched to a gene: 5. CDR3 bases: TGCGCCAGCAGCTGGACTAGCGGGAGGGCGGTTAATGAGCAGTTCTTC. This codes for CASSWTSGRAVNEQFF.

The V and J genes are TRBV18 and TRBJ2-2; D gene uncertain. The CDR3 length is 13 residues. V was pared by 3 bases and J by 2 bases, with 4 bases between. CDR1 KGHSH and CDR2 LQKENI come from the germline V gene. The CDR3 loop is CASSPLNTGELFF. The CDR3 DNA reads TGTGCCAGCTCACCGCTTAACACCGGGGAGCTGTTTTTT. Drawing the rest from reference TRBV18 and TRBJ2-2, the complete variable domain is NAGVMQNPRHLVRRRGQEARLRCSPMKGHSHVYWYRQLPEEGLKFMVYLQKENIIDESGMPKERFSAEFPKEGPSILRIQQVVRGDSAAYFCASSPLNTGELFFGEGSRLTVL.

The J gene is TRBJ1-6, the V gene TRBV30; D ambiguous. The germline V gene encodes CDR1 GTSNPN and CDR2 SVGIG (reference sequence). This CDR3 region has 14 residues. Trimming pared 3 bases from V and 8 bases from J, leaving 14 bases between. The CDR3, as DNA: TGTGCCTGGAGGTATGGGCTACAAGATTCACCCCTCCACTTT. Translation gives CAWRYGLQDSPLHF. Full variable domain (rest looked up from reference TRBV30 and TRBJ1-6): SQTIHQWPATLVQPVGSPLSLECTVEGTSNPNLYWYRQAAGRGLQLLFYSVGIGQISSEVPQNLSASRPQDRQFILSSKKLLLSDSGFYLCAWRYGLQDSPLHFGNGTRLTVT.

This sequence joins TRBV7-9 and TRBJ2-7; D ambiguous. The germline V and J ends were trimmed by 2 bases and 4 bases, with 6 bases remaining between them. The germline gives CDR1 SEHNR, CDR2 FQNEAQ (reference sequence). The CDR3 is 12 amino acids. Here the CDR3 reads CASSLHGYEQYF. The CDR3 region has the DNA TGTGCCAGCAGCTTACACGGGTACGAGCAGTACTTC.

The chain joins TRBV24-1 to TRBJ2-2, with TRBD1 as a possible D gene (6 bases). Germline values: CDR1 KGHDR, CDR2 SFDVKD. CDR3 length equals 15 residues. The ends were cut back, 2 bases at V and 1 base at J, with 7 bases in the middle. CDR3 nucleotide sequence: TGTGCCACCAGTGATTCGGGACAGAACACCGGGGAGCTGTTTTTT. It specifies CATSDSGQNTGELFF.

J is TRBJ2-1 and V is TRBV27; D tentatively reads TRBD1 or TRBD2 (6 bases each). The germline gives CDR1 MNHEY, CDR2 SMNVEV (reference sequence). Trimming stripped 2 bases from V and 7 bases from J, with 15 bases between. This CDR3 has 15 residues. As DNA, the CDR3 is TGTGCCAGCAGTTTAGAGACAAAAGGGGGGAATGAGCAGTTCTTC. Translation gives CASSLETKGGNEQFF.

The chain carries TRBV5-1 and TRBJ2-1, with 12 bases fitting TRBD2. Germline V gives CDR1 SGHRS, CDR2 YFSETQ. After removal of 3 bases from V and 6 bases from J, the junction contained 4 bases not matched to a gene. The CDR3 length is 15 residues. CDR3 region: CASSSGTSGSNEQFF. As DNA, the CDR3 is TGCGCCAGCAGCTCCGGGACTAGCGGGTCCAATGAGCAGTTCTTC.

V is TRBV6-1 and J is TRBJ1-4; D is uncertain. Germline V gene lookup returns CDR1 MNHNS and CDR2 SASEGT. Trimming removed 2 bases at V and 4 bases at J, with 11 bases between. This CDR3 contains 15 residues. The CDR3 region is CASSERRGFNEKLFF. The DNA of the CDR3 is TGTGCCAGCAGTGAACGAAGAGGGTTTAATGAAAAACTGTTTTTT.

J is TRBJ2-3 and V is TRBV7-9, with D possibly matching TRBD2 (6 bases). Germline assignment: CDR1 SEHNR and CDR2 FQNEAQ (reference sequence). This CDR3 region has 12 residues. V lost 3 bases and J lost 14, with 15 bases in between. The CDR3 here is CASSLGLGNRYF. The CDR3 region has the DNA TGTGCCAGCAGCTTGGGACTGGGAAATCGGTATTTT.

The gene calls are TRBV19 and TRBJ2-2; no firm D call. Trimming pared 1 base from V and 5 bases from J, leaving 8 bases between. The length of the CDR3 is 14 residues. Germline lookup yields CDR1 LNHDA and CDR2 SQIVND (reference sequence). CDR3 nucleotide sequence: TGTGCCAGTAGTATAGGGCGGTTGACCGGGGAGCTGTTTTTT. As protein: CASSIGRLTGELFF.